One and the same sample provided the 7 T cell receptor beta chains below, sequenced in a study of regulatory T cells in long-lasting Graves disease. Time point: persistent/refractory GD, antithyroid drugs over 5 years with positive TRAb. From RNA extracted from PBMCs, the TCR library was made. Arm-PCR of CDR3 regions with iRepertoire HTBI primers generated TCR beta libraries. In TCRdb, the multiplex PCR reads were re-called with MiXCR into one record per CDR3 protein. Of 420,000 or so distinct CDR3 sequences listed, less than 25% are singletons. The sequenced sample was peripheral blood mononuclear cells (PBMCs), obtained when the disease was refractory, from a patient treated with antithyroid drugs. Receptors originate from a female donor with Graves disease.

This clonotype has a count of ten or more. The chain carries TRBV11-3 and TRBJ2-5; 9 bases are shared with TRBD2. CDR1 SGHNT and CDR2 YENEEA come from the germline V gene. The CDR3 is 20 amino acids. Trimming cost V 8 bases and J 1 base; bases outside gene matches: 23. The CDR3 coding sequence is TGTGCCAGCCGATTCCTCGGGACTAGCCGATGTTTTCAGTGCCAAGAGACCCAGTACTTC. Its protein product is CASRFLGTSRCFQCQETQYF.

In this sample, this clonotype turned up a few times. The V and J genes are TRBV3-1 and TRBJ2-7; TRBD1 aligns across 10 bases. J gave up 6 bases and V 8 bases, and 7 bases lay outside the gene matches. The CDR3 extends over 13 amino acids. Germline V gives CDR1 LGHDT, CDR2 YNNKEL (reference sequence). CDR3 DNA: TGTGCCAGCTGCCGGACAGGGGGGTGCGAGCAGTACTTC. Protein: CASCRTGGCEQYF.

This clonotype was counted ten times or more. V is TRBV20-1 and J is TRBJ1-1, with D possibly being TRBD1 (5 bases). The CDR3 length is 10 residues. Trimming stripped 6 bases from V and 6 bases from J, with 8 bases between. CDR1 and CDR2 (germline): DFQATT, SNEGSKA (reference sequence). CDR3 sequence reads: CSAGDAEAFF. The CDR3 DNA follows: TGCAGTGCAGGGGACGCTGAAGCTTTCTTT.

The sample holds a few counts of this clonotype. The chain couples TRBV3-2 to TRBJ1-1; the listed D gene, TRBD1, was not tested against the DNA. TRBV3-2 is reported as a pseudogene. The CDR3 contains 15 residues. The CDR3 loop reads CASSQVDSLNTEAFF. The CDR3 coding sequence is TGTGCCAGCAGCCAAGTGGACAGCCTTAACACTGAAGCTTTCTTT.

V and J are TRBV6-1 and TRBJ2-1, with 7 bases lining up with TRBD2. CDR3 length: 14 residues. Germline V gives CDR1 MNHNS, CDR2 SASEGT. V dropped 4 bases and J dropped 5; count of bases not matched to a gene: 5. Here the CDR3 reads CASSVRAGHNEQFF. Written as DNA, the CDR3 is TGTGCCAGCAGTGTACGAGCGGGACACAATGAGCAGTTCTTC.

Only a few counts were recorded for this clonotype. This chain joins TRBV2 and TRBJ2-2; 9 bases are shared with TRBD1. The germline V gene has CDR1 SNHLY and CDR2 FYNNEI. With V trimmed by 8 bases and J by 4 bases, 20 bases remained unmatched. The CDR3 is made up of 19 amino acids. For the CDR3, the DNA is TGTGCCAGCGCCGCCGGGACAGGGTTGTGGGAGACGTCCACCGGGGAGCTGTTTTTT. Its protein product is CASAAGTGLWETSTGELFF.

This clonotype was recorded only once. The chain recombines TRBV12-3 or TRBV12-4 with TRBJ2-6, with D unclear. V was cut by 3 bases and J by 0 bases, with 9 bases left in between. The CDR3 contains 16 residues. The CDR3 sequence is CASSFLPLSGANVLTF. For the CDR3, the DNA is TGTGCCAGCAGTTTTCTCCCTCTCTCTGGGGCCAACGTCCTGACTTTC.